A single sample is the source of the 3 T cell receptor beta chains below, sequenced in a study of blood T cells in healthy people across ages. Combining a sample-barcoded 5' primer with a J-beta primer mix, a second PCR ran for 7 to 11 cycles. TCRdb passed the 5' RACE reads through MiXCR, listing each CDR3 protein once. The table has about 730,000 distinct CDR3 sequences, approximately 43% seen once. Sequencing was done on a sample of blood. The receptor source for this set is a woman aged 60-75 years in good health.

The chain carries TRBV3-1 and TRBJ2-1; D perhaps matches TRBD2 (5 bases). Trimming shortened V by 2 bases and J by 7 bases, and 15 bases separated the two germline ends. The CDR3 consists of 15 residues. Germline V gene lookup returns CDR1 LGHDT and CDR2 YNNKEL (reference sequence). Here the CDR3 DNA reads TGTGCCAGCAGCCAACTAACCCTAAGCGGTAATGAGCAGTTCTTC. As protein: CASSQLTLSGNEQFF.

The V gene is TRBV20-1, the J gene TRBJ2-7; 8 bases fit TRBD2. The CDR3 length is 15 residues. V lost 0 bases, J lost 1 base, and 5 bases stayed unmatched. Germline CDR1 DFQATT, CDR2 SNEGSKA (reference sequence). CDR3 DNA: TGCAGTGCTAGAGATTTGCGGGAGGCTTCCTACGAGCAGTACTTC. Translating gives CSARDLREASYEQYF.

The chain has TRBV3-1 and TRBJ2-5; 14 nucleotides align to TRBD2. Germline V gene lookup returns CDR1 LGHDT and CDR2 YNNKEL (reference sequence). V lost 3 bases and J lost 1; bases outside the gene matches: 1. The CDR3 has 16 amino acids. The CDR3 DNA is TGTGCCAGCAGCCACGGGACTAGCGGGGGCCAAGAGACCCAGTACTTC. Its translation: CASSHGTSGGQETQYF.